Listed below are T cell receptor beta chains from one sample, sequenced in a study of blood T cell repertoires in COVID-19. The assay was immunoSEQ multiplex PCR, and TCRdb's table has in-frame clones only and misses some. The sample yields 150,000 to 200,000 clones, about 80% seen once. The specimen was peripheral blood. The receptors come from a human donor with acute or convalescent COVID-19. The donor label of this sample is uncertain. Each CDR3 is given with its conserved first and last residue. The D gene is left open where the match is weak. Expanded clones are given a class, and other clones once, few, many or no size at all.

abundance: NA
d_gene: TRBD1
v_gene: TRBV6-5
j_gene: TRBJ1-1
CDR3nt: TGTGCCAGCAGTTACGGACAGGGGGCTGAAGCTTTCTTT
CDR3aa: CASSYGQGAEAFF

abundance: NA
d_gene: TRBD1
v_gene: TRBV5-5
j_gene: TRBJ2-7
CDR3nt: TGTGCCAGCAGAGGACAGGGATCGTCCTACGAGCAGTACTTC
CDR3aa: CASRGQGSSYEQYF

abundance: NA
d_gene: NA
v_gene: TRBV21-1
j_gene: TRBJ2-7
CDR3nt: TGTGCCAGCAGGACTAGCGGGAGGCACGAGCAGTACTTC
CDR3aa: CASRTSGRHEQYF

abundance: NA
d_gene: NA
v_gene: TRBV10-3
j_gene: TRBJ1-2
CDR3nt: TGTGCCATCAGTGAGTCCCCGGGGGTCCGGTATGGCTACACCTTC
CDR3aa: CAISESPGVRYGYTF

abundance: NA
d_gene: NA
v_gene: TRBV7-9
j_gene: TRBJ2-3
CDR3nt: TGTGCCAGCAGGGCAGGGGAATCAGATACGCAGTATTTT
CDR3aa: CASRAGESDTQYF

abundance: NA
d_gene: NA
v_gene: TRBV9
j_gene: TRBJ1-3
CDR3nt: TGTGCCAGCAGCGTAGGAGCCCGGGTCGGAAACACCATATATTTT
CDR3aa: CASSVGARVGNTIYF

abundance: NA
d_gene: NA
v_gene: TRBV6-5
j_gene: TRBJ1-3
CDR3nt: TGTGCCAGCACCAACGGGGGATCTGGAAACACCATATATTTT
CDR3aa: CASTNGGSGNTIYF

abundance: NA
d_gene: NA
v_gene: TRBV5-8
j_gene: TRBJ2-7
CDR3nt: TGTGCCAGCAGCTTACCAGGGATGGTGGACGAGCAGTACTTC
CDR3aa: CASSLPGMVDEQYF

abundance: NA
d_gene: TRBD1
v_gene: TRBV6-6
j_gene: TRBJ1-2
CDR3nt: TGTGCCAGCAGTTCCGGACAGGGGGCATTTTATGGCTACACCTTC
CDR3aa: CASSSGQGAFYGYTF

abundance: NA
d_gene: TRBD1
v_gene: TRBV29-1
j_gene: TRBJ1-4
CDR3nt: TGCAGCGTTATTAACAGGGGTGCAACTAATGAAAAACTGTTTTTT
CDR3aa: CSVINRGATNEKLFF

abundance: few
d_gene: TRBD1
v_gene: TRBV7-9
j_gene: TRBJ1-4
CDR3nt: TGTGCAGCAGGGACAGCCATTGCAACTAATGAAAAACTGTTTTTT
CDR3aa: CAAGTAIATNEKLFF

abundance: NA
d_gene: TRBD1
v_gene: TRBV6-2/TRBV6-3
j_gene: TRBJ1-1
CDR3nt: TGTGCCAGCAGTGACAGGACAGGGAGGACTGAAGCTTTCTTT
CDR3aa: CASSDRTGRTEAFF

abundance: NA
d_gene: NA
v_gene: TRBV10-3
j_gene: TRBJ1-4
CDR3nt: TGTGCCATCAGTGAGTCCGAAGGTGGGAGGTTGGAAAAACTGTTTTTT
CDR3aa: CAISESEGGRLEKLFF

abundance: NA
d_gene: NA
v_gene: TRBV6-5
j_gene: TRBJ2-6
CDR3nt: TGTGCCAGCAGTTACTCGGCAGCGGCCGGGGCCAACGTCCTGACTTTC
CDR3aa: CASSYSAAAGANVLTF

abundance: few
d_gene: TRBD2
v_gene: TRBV5-1
j_gene: TRBJ2-2
CDR3nt: TGCGCCAGCAGCTTGGTCGTAGCGGGAGGAACCGGGGAGCTGTTTTTT
CDR3aa: CASSLVVAGGTGELFF

abundance: NA
d_gene: NA
v_gene: TRBV24-1
j_gene: TRBJ1-2
CDR3nt: TGTGCCACCAGTGACTCAGGCTATGGCTACACCTTC
CDR3aa: CATSDSGYGYTF

abundance: NA
d_gene: TRBD2
v_gene: TRBV7-9
j_gene: TRBJ2-1
CDR3nt: TGTGCCAGCAGCTCCGCGACTAGCGGGAGGGCCAATGAGCAGTTCTTC
CDR3aa: CASSSATSGRANEQFF

abundance: NA
d_gene: NA
v_gene: TRBV5-1
j_gene: TRBJ2-5
CDR3nt: TGCGCCAGCAGCTTGGGACAGGTTCGGGAAGAGACCCAGTACTTC
CDR3aa: CASSLGQVREETQYF

abundance: NA
d_gene: TRBD1
v_gene: TRBV10-3
j_gene: TRBJ1-2
CDR3nt: TGTGCCATCACTGGACAGGGGGAGGGCTCGTCTGGCTACACCTTC
CDR3aa: CAITGQGEGSSGYTF

abundance: NA
d_gene: NA
v_gene: TRBV5-4
j_gene: TRBJ2-6
CDR3nt: TGTGCCAGCAGCTTCTTTTCCGGGGCCAACGTCCTGACTTTC
CDR3aa: CASSFFSGANVLTF

abundance: NA
d_gene: NA
v_gene: TRBV6-5
j_gene: TRBJ2-7
CDR3nt: TGTGCCAGCAGTTACTCTGAGGCGGGAAGTATCGAGCAGTACTTC
CDR3aa: CASSYSEAGSIEQYF

abundance: once
d_gene: TRBD1
v_gene: TRBV27
j_gene: TRBJ1-2
CDR3nt: TGTGCCAGCAGTGGGACAGGGGACGGCTACACCTTC
CDR3aa: CASSGTGDGYTF

abundance: NA
d_gene: TRBD2
v_gene: TRBV6-5
j_gene: TRBJ2-1
CDR3nt: TGTGCCAGCAGGGGAGAACTAGCGGGAGAACTTGAGCAGTTCTTC
CDR3aa: CASRGELAGELEQFF

abundance: NA
d_gene: NA
v_gene: TRBV4-1
j_gene: TRBJ1-2
CDR3nt: TGCGCCAGCAGCCAAGATAACGGGGGGGCCTATGGCTACACCTTC
CDR3aa: CASSQDNGGAYGYTF

abundance: NA
d_gene: NA
v_gene: TRBV28
j_gene: TRBJ1-5
CDR3nt: TGTGCCAGCAGTTTAGCCGGGAACGCTCAGCCCCAGCATTTT
CDR3aa: CASSLAGNAQPQHF

abundance: NA
d_gene: TRBD1
v_gene: TRBV4-1
j_gene: TRBJ1-1
CDR3nt: TGCGCCAGCAGCCCGGGACAGACGAACACTGAAGCTTTCTTT
CDR3aa: CASSPGQTNTEAFF

abundance: NA
d_gene: TRBD2
v_gene: TRBV2
j_gene: TRBJ2-7
CDR3nt: TGTGCCAGCACCAACTCTCTGGGGGGACTAACGCCCCCTTACGAGCAGTACTTC
CDR3aa: CASTNSLGGLTPPYEQYF

abundance: few
d_gene: NA
v_gene: TRBV5-6
j_gene: TRBJ1-2
CDR3nt: TGTGCCAGCAGCTTGGCGAGGGTCAACTATGGCTACACCTTC
CDR3aa: CASSLARVNYGYTF

abundance: NA
d_gene: NA
v_gene: TRBV18
j_gene: TRBJ2-7
CDR3nt: TGTGCCAGCTCACCACTTTCCCCGGTCTACGAGCAGTACTTC
CDR3aa: CASSPLSPVYEQYF

abundance: once
d_gene: TRBD1
v_gene: TRBV19
j_gene: TRBJ1-2
CDR3nt: TGTGCCAGTACCCTGGATGGGGACAGCGCGAACAACTATGGCTACACCTTC
CDR3aa: CASTLDGDSANNYGYTF

abundance: NA
d_gene: NA
v_gene: TRBV7-3
j_gene: TRBJ2-2
CDR3nt: TGTGCCAGCAGCCCACGGGGTACCGGGGAGCTGTTTTTT
CDR3aa: CASSPRGTGELFF

abundance: NA
d_gene: NA
v_gene: TRBV6-5
j_gene: TRBJ1-3
CDR3nt: TGTGCCAGCAGTTACGGGGAGGGCACAGGAAACACCATATATTTT
CDR3aa: CASSYGEGTGNTIYF

abundance: few
d_gene: NA
v_gene: TRBV6-1
j_gene: TRBJ2-2
CDR3nt: TGTGCCAGCAGTGAGGGCAGAGAGCTGTTTTTT
CDR3aa: CASSEGRELFF

abundance: NA
d_gene: NA
v_gene: TRBV9
j_gene: TRBJ1-1
CDR3nt: TGTGCCAGCAGCGTAGCGGTCTACACTGAAGCTTTCTTT
CDR3aa: CASSVAVYTEAFF

abundance: NA
d_gene: NA
v_gene: TRBV6-5
j_gene: TRBJ1-2
CDR3nt: TGTGCCAGCAGTTACACCGGGAGAAAGATTGGCTACACCTTC
CDR3aa: CASSYTGRKIGYTF

abundance: NA
d_gene: NA
v_gene: TRBV19
j_gene: TRBJ2-2
CDR3nt: TGTGCCAGTAGTCTCGGACAGCAGGTCGGGGAGCTGTTTTTT
CDR3aa: CASSLGQQVGELFF

abundance: NA
d_gene: TRBD1
v_gene: TRBV3-1/TRBV3-2
j_gene: TRBJ1-1
CDR3nt: TGTGCCAGCAGCCCCACAGGGGTAGGTGAAGCTTTCTTT
CDR3aa: CASSPTGVGEAFF

abundance: NA
d_gene: TRBD1
v_gene: TRBV28
j_gene: TRBJ2-7
CDR3nt: TGTGCCAGCAGTGGCGGTGGGACAGGGTTTACCTACGAGCAGTACTTC
CDR3aa: CASSGGGTGFTYEQYF

abundance: NA
d_gene: NA
v_gene: TRBV29-1
j_gene: TRBJ2-3
CDR3nt: TGCAGCGTTGAAGGCCAGAGGACTATTTTAGATACGCAGTATTTT
CDR3aa: CSVEGQRTILDTQYF

abundance: NA
d_gene: NA
v_gene: TRBV6-5
j_gene: TRBJ1-1
CDR3nt: TGTGCCAGCACTGCAGGGGAGAACACTGAAGCTTTCTTT
CDR3aa: CASTAGENTEAFF

abundance: NA
d_gene: TRBD2
v_gene: TRBV27
j_gene: TRBJ2-6
CDR3nt: TGTGCCAGCAGAGCCAGGACTAGCGGGAGGCCGTGGTCTGGGGCCAACGTCCTGACTTTC
CDR3aa: CASRARTSGRPWSGANVLTF

abundance: NA
d_gene: TRBD2
v_gene: TRBV2
j_gene: TRBJ2-3
CDR3nt: TGTGCCAGCCCGGGACTAGCGACAGATACGCAGTATTTT
CDR3aa: CASPGLATDTQYF

abundance: NA
d_gene: TRBD2
v_gene: TRBV6-6
j_gene: TRBJ2-7
CDR3nt: TGTGCCAGCGGCGGGGGACTCTCCTACGAGCAGTACTTC
CDR3aa: CASGGGLSYEQYF

abundance: NA
d_gene: TRBD2
v_gene: TRBV5-6
j_gene: TRBJ2-3
CDR3nt: TGTGCCAGCAGCCGAAGACTAGCGGTTAGCACAGATACGCAGTATTTT
CDR3aa: CASSRRLAVSTDTQYF

abundance: NA
d_gene: TRBD2
v_gene: TRBV7-3
j_gene: TRBJ2-7
CDR3nt: TGTGCCAGCAGCACTGACTCCGGGACTAGCGGGAGGATAGCGGGCGAGCAGTACTTC
CDR3aa: CASSTDSGTSGRIAGEQYF

abundance: once
d_gene: TRBD1
v_gene: TRBV6-5
j_gene: TRBJ2-1
CDR3nt: TGTGCCAGCAGCTACAGGGGGCTATCAGGTAATGAGCAGTTCTTC
CDR3aa: CASSYRGLSGNEQFF